This section outlines one TCR beta chain sequence together with its context. The specificity of this receptor is unknown. There are no base qualities to consult, and no much larger clone falls within one base. One collaborating source in Seattle enrolled patients during active infection and followed them longitudinally through the course of disease. Whole blood was collected in K2EDTA tubes by collaborating institutions according to the institutions' own protocols. Collaborator samples were shipped for TCRbeta analysis as frozen whole blood, isolated PBMCs, or DNA extracted from either sample type. The CDR3, cysteine through phenylalanine, is 11 amino acids long. Just CDR3 DNA is preserved here, 33 bases in frame from base 1. From the germline V gene (reference sequence), CDR1 is GTSNPN and CDR2 is SVGIG. V and J are truncated by 3 bases and 11 bases respectively, leaving an intervening sequence of 14 bases.

These data belong to a study of blood T cell repertoires in COVID-19 (TCRdb year 2020). In terms of the full investigation: Collaborator samples came from the United States, Italy and Spain and covered acute and convalescent phases of COVID-19. The repertoires were made available in a free public database intended to serve as a resource for research on the immune response to SARS-CoV-2. Where HLA class I and class II types were available, the types were taken from metadata supplied by the sample provider, not from assay-based typing. Deeply sampled blood TCRbeta repertoires from subjects exposed to, actively infected with, or recovered from COVID-19 were included in the dataset. The sample metadata nearly always contained a de-identified subject ID, COVID-19 status, age in years and sex. The samples were drawn from two sources: the first 160 participants of the ongoing ImmuneRACE study, and over 950 subjects contributed by 6 global collaborators. The material from the prospective study consisted of cDNA or gDNA derived from T cells, B-cell-depleted T cells, or PBMCs. General conclusions and limits of the study: The amount of clinical and demographic metadata varied by source and participant and was provided uncurated.

The immunoSEQ Assay, a bias-controlled multiplex PCR, was used to amplify TCRbeta CDR3 regions from genomic DNA. Per the source publication's procedure: The number of nucleated cells in each sample was estimated by amplification of reference gene primers within the assay. Sequence reads were collapsed and filtered to measure the absolute abundance of every unique TCRbeta CDR3 rearrangement. For each sample, productive Simpson clonality was calculated as the square root of Simpson's diversity index over productive rearrangements. In TCRdb, the immuneACCESS table is reduced to in-frame sequences with V and J assigned. These tables do not hold every clone; where another copy was compared, an unresolved V gene accounts for under half, and the others remain unexplained. The V and J calls and clone size were taken over from that table, and D and trimming were inferred from the DNA. The table for this sample lists some 73,000 clones; roughly 85% of them were counted only once. The ten largest clonotypes hold 8.5% to 10% of the sample.

The rearranged chain carries TRBV30 and TRBJ2-7; TRBD2 is perhaps the D gene, given 6 matching bases. The sequencing input was peripheral blood. The source is a man aged 45-65 years with COVID-19, enrolled during active disease. The CDR3 protein is CAWSTQGGKYF. The base sequence is TGTGCCTGGAGCACCCAGGGAGGAAAGTACTTC. The full variable domain, completed from the reference TRBV30 and TRBJ2-7 proteins outside the CDR3, reads SQTIHQWPATLVQPVGSPLSLECTVEGTSNPNLYWYRQAAGRGLQLLFYSVGIGQISSEVPQNLSASRPQDRQFILSSKKLLLSDSGFYLCAWSTQGGKYFGPGTRLTVT.